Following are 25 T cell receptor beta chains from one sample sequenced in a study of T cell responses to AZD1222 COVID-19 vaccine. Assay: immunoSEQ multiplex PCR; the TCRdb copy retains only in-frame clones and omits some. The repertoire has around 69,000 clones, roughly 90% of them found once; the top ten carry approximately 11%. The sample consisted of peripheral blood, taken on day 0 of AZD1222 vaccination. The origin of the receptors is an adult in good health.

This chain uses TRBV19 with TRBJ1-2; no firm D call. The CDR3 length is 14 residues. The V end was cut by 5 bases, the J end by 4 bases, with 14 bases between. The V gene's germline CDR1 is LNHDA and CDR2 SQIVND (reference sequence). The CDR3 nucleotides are TGTGCCAGTAGTCCTTCCGCATACGGCTATGGCTACACCTTC. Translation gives CASSPSAYGYGYTF.

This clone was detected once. The CDR3 reads CASSAQGVGETQYF. The CDR3 nucleotides read TGCGCCAGCAGTGCACAGGGGGTAGGAGAGACCCAGTACTTC. The chain uses TRBV10-2 and TRBJ2-5; 8 nucleotides match TRBD1. This CDR3 has 14 amino acids. CDR1 and CDR2 (germline): WSHSY, SAAADI. Trimming cost V 4 bases and J 4 bases; bases outside gene matches: 5.

The CDR3 region has the DNA TGTGCCAGCAGTTTAGGACTAGCGGGAGGCCGGGAGCAGTTCTTC. Protein sequence: CASSLGLAGGREQFF. The V gene is TRBV2, the J gene TRBJ2-1, with 14 bases identical to TRBD2. J lost 10 bases, V lost 5 bases, and 7 bases had no gene match. The CDR3 is made up of 15 amino acids. Germline V lookup: CDR1 SNHLY, CDR2 FYNNEI. Full variable domain (rest looked up from reference TRBV2 and TRBJ2-1): EPEVTQTPSHQVTQMGQEVILRCVPISNHLYFYWYRQILGQKVEFLVSFYNNEISEKSEIFDDQFSVERPDGSNFTLKIRSTKLEDSAMYFCASSLGLAGGREQFFGPGTRLTVL.

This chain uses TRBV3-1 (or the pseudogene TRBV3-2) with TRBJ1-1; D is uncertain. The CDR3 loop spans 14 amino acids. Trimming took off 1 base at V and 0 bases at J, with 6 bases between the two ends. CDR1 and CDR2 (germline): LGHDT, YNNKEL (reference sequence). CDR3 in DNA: TGTGCCAGCAGCCAAGGAGCTGTGAACACTGAAGCTTTCTTT. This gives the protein CASSQGAVNTEAFF.

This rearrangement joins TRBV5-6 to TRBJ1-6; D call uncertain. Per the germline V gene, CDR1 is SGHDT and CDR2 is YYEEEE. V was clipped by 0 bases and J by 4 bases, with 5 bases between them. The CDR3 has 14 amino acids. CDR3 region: CASSLGHYNSPLHF. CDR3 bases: TGTGCCAGCAGCTTGGGACATTATAATTCACCCCTCCACTTT.

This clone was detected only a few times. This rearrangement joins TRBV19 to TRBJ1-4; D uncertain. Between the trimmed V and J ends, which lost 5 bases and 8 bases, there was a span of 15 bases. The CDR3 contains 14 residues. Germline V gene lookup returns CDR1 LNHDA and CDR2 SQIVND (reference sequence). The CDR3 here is CASSVSQVGEKLFF. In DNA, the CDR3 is TGTGCCAGTAGTGTAAGCCAGGTTGGGGAAAAACTGTTTTTT.

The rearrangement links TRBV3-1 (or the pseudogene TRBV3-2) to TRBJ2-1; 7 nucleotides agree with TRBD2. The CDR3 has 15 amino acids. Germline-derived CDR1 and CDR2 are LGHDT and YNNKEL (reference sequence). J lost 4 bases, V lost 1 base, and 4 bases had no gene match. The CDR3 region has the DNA TGTGCCAGCAGCCAAGTTGTTAGCGGGTACAATGAGCAGTTCTTC. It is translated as CASSQVVSGYNEQFF.

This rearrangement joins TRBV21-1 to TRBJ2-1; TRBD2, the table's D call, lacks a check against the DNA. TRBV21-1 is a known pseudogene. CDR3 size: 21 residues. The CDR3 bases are TGTGCCGCCATTTCTGGACTAGCGGCGTTCAAGAATGGCCTCTCCTACAATGAGCAGTTCTTC. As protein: CAAISGLAAFKNGLSYNEQFF.

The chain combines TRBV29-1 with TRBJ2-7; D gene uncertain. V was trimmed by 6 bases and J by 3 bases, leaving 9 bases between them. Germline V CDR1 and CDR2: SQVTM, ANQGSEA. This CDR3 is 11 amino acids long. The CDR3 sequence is CSVTENYEQYF. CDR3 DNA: TGCAGCGTAACGGAGAACTACGAGCAGTACTTC.

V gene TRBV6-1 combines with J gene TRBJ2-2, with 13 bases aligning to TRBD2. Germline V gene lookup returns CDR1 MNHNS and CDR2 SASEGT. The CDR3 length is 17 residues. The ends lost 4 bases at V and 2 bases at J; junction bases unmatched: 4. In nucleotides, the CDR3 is TGTGCCAGCAGTGCCAGACTAGCGGGGGGCAACACCGGGGAGCTGTTTTTT. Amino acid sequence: CASSARLAGGNTGELFF.

CDR3 in DNA: TGTGCCAGCAGTGGAGCCGTCCAGGGAGGTCATGGCTACACCTTC. This translates into CASSGAVQGGHGYTF. The V call is TRBV2, the J call TRBJ1-2, with D possibly matching TRBD1 (5 bases). Germline lookup yields CDR1 SNHLY and CDR2 FYNNEI. This CDR3 spans 15 amino acids. The V gene lost 4 bases and the J gene lost 6 bases, with 18 bases spanning the gap. The whole variable domain, filled in from reference TRBV2 and TRBJ1-2, reads EPEVTQTPSHQVTQMGQEVILRCVPISNHLYFYWYRQILGQKVEFLVSFYNNEISEKSEIFDDQFSVERPDGSNFTLKIRSTKLEDSAMYFCASSGAVQGGHGYTFGSGTRLTVV.

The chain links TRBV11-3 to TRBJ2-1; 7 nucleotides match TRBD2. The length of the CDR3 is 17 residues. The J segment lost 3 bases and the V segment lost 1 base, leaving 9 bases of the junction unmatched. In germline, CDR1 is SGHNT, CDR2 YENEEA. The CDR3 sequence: CASSLGGGGLVYNEQFF. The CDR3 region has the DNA TGTGCCAGCAGCTTAGGAGGCGGGGGACTGGTCTACAATGAGCAGTTCTTC.

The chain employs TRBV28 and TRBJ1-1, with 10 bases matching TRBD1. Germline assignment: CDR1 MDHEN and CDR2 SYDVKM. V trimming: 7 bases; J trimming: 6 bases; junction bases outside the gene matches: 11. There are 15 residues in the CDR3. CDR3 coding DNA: TGTGCCAGCAAACACGTGAGGACAGGGGGAGCTGAAGCTTTCTTT. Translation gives CASKHVRTGGAEAFF. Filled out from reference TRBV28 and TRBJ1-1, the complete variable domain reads DVKVTQSSRYLVKRTGEKVFLECVQDMDHENMFWYRQDPGLGLRLIYFSYDVKMKEKGDIPEGYSVSREKKERFSLILESASTNQTSMYLCASKHVRTGGAEAFFGQGTRLTVV.

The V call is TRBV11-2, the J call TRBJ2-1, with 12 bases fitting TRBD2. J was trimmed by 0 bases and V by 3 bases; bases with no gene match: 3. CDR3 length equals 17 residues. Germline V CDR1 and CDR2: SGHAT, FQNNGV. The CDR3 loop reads CASSLGTSGYSYNEQFF. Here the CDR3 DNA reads TGTGCCAGCAGCTTGGGGACTAGCGGGTACTCCTACAATGAGCAGTTCTTC.

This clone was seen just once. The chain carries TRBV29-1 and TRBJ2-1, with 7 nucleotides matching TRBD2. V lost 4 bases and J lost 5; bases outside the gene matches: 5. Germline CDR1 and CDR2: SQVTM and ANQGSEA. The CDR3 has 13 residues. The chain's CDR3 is CSVGSSGHNEQFF. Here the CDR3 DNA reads TGCAGCGTTGGTTCTAGCGGACACAATGAGCAGTTCTTC.

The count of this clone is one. CDR3 protein: CASSEGVGELFF. CDR3 in DNA: TGTGCCAGCAGTGAGGGGGTCGGGGAGCTGTTTTTT. The chain couples TRBV2 to TRBJ2-2; tentatively, D is TRBD1 or TRBD2 (5 bases each). Trimming stripped 3 bases from V and 7 bases from J, with 6 bases between. From germline, CDR1 is SNHLY and CDR2 FYNNEI. This CDR3 has 12 amino acids.

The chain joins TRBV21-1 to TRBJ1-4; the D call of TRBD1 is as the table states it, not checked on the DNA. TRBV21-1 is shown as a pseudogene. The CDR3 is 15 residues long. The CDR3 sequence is CASSKEGQGNEKLFF. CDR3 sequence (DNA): TGTGCCAGCAGCAAAGAGGGACAGGGTAATGAAAAACTGTTTTTT.

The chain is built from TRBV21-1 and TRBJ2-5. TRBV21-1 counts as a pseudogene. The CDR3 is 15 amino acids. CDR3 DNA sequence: TGTGCCAGCAGCAAAGCGGCGCATCGGCGAGAGACCCAGTACTTC. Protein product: CASSKAAHRRETQYF.

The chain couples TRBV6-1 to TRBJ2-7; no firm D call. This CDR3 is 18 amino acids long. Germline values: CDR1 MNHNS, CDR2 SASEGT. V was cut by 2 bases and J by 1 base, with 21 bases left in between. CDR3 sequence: CASSETGSVTWGSYEQYF. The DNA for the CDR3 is TGTGCCAGCAGTGAAACTGGGTCAGTCACTTGGGGTTCCTACGAGCAGTACTTC.

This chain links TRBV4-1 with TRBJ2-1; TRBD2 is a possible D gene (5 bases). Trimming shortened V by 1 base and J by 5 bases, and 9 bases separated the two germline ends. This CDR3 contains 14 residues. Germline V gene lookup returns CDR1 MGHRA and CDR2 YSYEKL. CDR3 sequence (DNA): TGCGCCAGCAGCCAAGCTAGCCTCGACAATGAGCAGTTCTTC. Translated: CASSQASLDNEQFF.

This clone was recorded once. This CDR3 is CASSFERPSTDTQYF. In DNA, the CDR3 is TGTGCCAGCAGTTTTGAGCGGCCAAGCACAGATACGCAGTATTTT. The gene calls are TRBV5-4 and TRBJ2-3, with a weak D call TRBD2 (5 bases). This CDR3 region has 15 residues. V lost 5 bases and J 0 bases, leaving 13 bases between the germline ends. Germline V gene data show CDR1 as SGHNT and CDR2 as YYREEE (reference sequence).

For the CDR3, the DNA is TGCAGTGCTAGTTATGCACCCCTCTTTGGCTACACCTTC. This codes for CSASYAPLFGYTF. The chain links TRBV20-1 to TRBJ1-2; D uncertain. This CDR3 is 13 amino acids long. Germline loops: CDR1 DFQATT, CDR2 SNEGSKA (reference sequence). V was clipped by 3 bases and J by 7 bases, with 15 bases between them.

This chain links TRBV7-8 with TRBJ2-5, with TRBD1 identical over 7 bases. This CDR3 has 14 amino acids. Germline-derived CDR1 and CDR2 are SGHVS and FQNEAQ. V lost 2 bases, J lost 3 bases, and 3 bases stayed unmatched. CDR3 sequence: CASSLHRGEETQYF. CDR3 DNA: TGTGCCAGCAGCTTACACAGGGGAGAAGAGACCCAGTACTTC. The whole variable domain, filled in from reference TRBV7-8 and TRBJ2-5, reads GAGVSQSPRYKVAKRGQDVALRCDPISGHVSLFWYQQALGQGPEFLTYFQNEAQLDKSGLPSDRFFAERPEGSVSTLKIQRTQQEDSAVYLCASSLHRGEETQYFGPGTRLLVL.

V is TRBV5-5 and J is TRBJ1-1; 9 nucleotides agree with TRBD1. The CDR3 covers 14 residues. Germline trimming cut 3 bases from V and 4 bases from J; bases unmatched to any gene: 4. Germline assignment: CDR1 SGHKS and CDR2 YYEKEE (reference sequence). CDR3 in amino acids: CASSSLTGGTEAFF. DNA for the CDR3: TGTGCCAGCAGCTCACTGACAGGGGGCACTGAAGCTTTCTTT.

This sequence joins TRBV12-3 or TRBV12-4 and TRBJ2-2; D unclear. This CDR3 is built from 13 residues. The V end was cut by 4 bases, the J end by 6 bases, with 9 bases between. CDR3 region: CASSSVAAGELFF. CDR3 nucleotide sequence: TGTGCCAGCAGTTCAGTGGCTGCCGGGGAGCTGTTTTTT.